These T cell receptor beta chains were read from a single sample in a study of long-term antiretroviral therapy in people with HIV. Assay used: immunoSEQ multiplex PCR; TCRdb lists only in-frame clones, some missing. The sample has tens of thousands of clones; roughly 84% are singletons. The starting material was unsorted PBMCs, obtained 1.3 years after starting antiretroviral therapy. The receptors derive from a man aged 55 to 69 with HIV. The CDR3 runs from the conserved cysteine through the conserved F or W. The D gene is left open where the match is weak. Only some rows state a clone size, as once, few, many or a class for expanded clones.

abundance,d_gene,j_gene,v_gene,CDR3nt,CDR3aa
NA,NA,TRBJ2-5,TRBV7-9,TGTGCCAGCAGCTTAGTGTCTAGTGGGGAGACCCAGTACTTC,CASSLVSSGETQYF
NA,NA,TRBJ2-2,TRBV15,TGTGCCACCAGCACCAACACCGGGGAGCTGTTTTTT,CATSTNTGELFF
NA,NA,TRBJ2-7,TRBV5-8,TGTGCCAGCAGCTTGTGGGACAAACCACGGGAGCAGTACTTC,CASSLWDKPREQYF
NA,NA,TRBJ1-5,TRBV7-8,TGTGCCAGCAGCTTAGGACAGTCATATAGCAATCAGCCCCAGCATTTT,CASSLGQSYSNQPQHF
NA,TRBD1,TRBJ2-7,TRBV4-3,TGCGCCAGCAGCCAATGGAGGGACAGGAGCTCCTACGAGCAGTACTTC,CASSQWRDRSSYEQYF
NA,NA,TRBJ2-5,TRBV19,TGTGCCAGTAGTTCGGAAGGGCAAAGGGCCCAGTACTTC,CASSSEGQRAQYF
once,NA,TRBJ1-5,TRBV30,TGTGCCTGGAGTATTCTTGGGGGGATCAATCAGCCCCAGCATTTT,CAWSILGGINQPQHF
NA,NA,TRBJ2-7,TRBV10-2,TGCGCCAGCAGTGCCAGTACAGGGTCCGAGCAGTACTTC,CASSASTGSEQYF
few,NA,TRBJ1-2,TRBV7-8,TGTGCCAGCAGCCAAACAGGAGAGGGCTACACCTTC,CASSQTGEGYTF
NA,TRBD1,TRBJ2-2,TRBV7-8,TGTGCCAGCAGTTTAGGGACAGGGCCCGGGGAGCTGTTTTTT,CASSLGTGPGELFF
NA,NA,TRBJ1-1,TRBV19,TGTGCCAGTAGTATTTACGTAAGAGTCACTGAAGCTTTCTTT,CASSIYVRVTEAFF
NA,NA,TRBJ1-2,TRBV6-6,TGTGCCAGCATCGAATCGGGGCAGCCAAACTATGGCTACACCTTC,CASIESGQPNYGYTF
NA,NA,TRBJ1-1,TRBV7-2,TGTGCCAGCAGCTTAGTGTTCCGTCCGGCTGAAGCTTTCTTT,CASSLVFRPAEAFF
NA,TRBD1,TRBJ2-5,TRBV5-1,TGCGCCAGCAGCTTGGGACAGGGTAAAGAGACCCAGTACTTC,CASSLGQGKETQYF
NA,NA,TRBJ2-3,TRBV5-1,TGCGCCAGCAGCCCGGCCACAGATCACCTCACAGATACGCAGTATTTT,CASSPATDHLTDTQYF
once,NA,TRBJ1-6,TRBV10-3,TGTGCCATCAGTGCCGAAGGCTCCTATAATTCACCCCTCCACTTT,CAISAEGSYNSPLHF
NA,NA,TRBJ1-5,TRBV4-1,TGCGCCAGCAGCCAGGCCGGCTCAGGGGCCCTTAATCAGCCCCAGCATTTT,CASSQAGSGALNQPQHF
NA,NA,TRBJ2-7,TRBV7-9,TGTGCCAGCAGCTTAGAGGAGCGGGCCGGGCTCTTC,CASSLEERAGLF
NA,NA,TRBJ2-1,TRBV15,TGTGCCACCAGCAGAGATCGTGGGAATTCAGGCAATGAGCAGTTCTTC,CATSRDRGNSGNEQFF
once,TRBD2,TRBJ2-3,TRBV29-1,TGCAGCGTTCGGGGGGGACCCCCGATAGGCCCAGATACGCAGTATTTT,CSVRGGPPIGPDTQYF
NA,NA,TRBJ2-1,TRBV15,TGTGCCACCAGCAGAGATTCCCCGAGCTCCTACAATGAGCAGTTCTTC,CATSRDSPSSYNEQFF
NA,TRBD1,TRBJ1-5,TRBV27,TGTGCCAGCCAGGGGGGGGAAAATCAGCCCCAGCATTTT,CASQGGENQPQHF
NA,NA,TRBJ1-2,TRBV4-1,TGCGCCAGCAGCCGGGACCCCGTCAGTAACTATGGCTACACCTTC,CASSRDPVSNYGYTF
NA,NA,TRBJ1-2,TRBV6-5,TGTGCCAGCAGTTACTCTAACAGCAACTATGGCTACACCTTC,CASSYSNSNYGYTF
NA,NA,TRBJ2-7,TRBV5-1,TGCGCCAGCAGCTTGGCCTACGAGCAGTACTTC,CASSLAYEQYF
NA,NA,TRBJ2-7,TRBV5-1,TGCGCCAGCAGCTTGGGCGCGGTACGGGGGTCCTACGAGCAGTACTTC,CASSLGAVRGSYEQYF
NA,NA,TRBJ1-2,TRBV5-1,TGCGCCAGCAGCCCGCGAAATCCGGGACAAAACTATGGCTACACCTTC,CASSPRNPGQNYGYTF
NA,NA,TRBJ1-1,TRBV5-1,TGCGCCAGCAGCTCAGGGGACAATCTTGAAGTCACTGAAGCTTTCTTT,CASSSGDNLEVTEAFF
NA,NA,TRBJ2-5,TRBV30,TGTGCCTGGAGTGTACGCTGGCGAGAGACCCAGTACTTC,CAWSVRWRETQYF
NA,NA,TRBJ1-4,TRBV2,TGTGCCAGCAGCCCGGAGGCGTCTAATGAAAAACTGTTTTTT,CASSPEASNEKLFF
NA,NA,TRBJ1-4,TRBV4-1,TGCGCCAGCAGCCAACACGGCGGTGAAAAACTGTTTTTT,CASSQHGGEKLFF
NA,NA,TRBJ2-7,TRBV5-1,TGCGCCAGCAGCTTGGCAGGAAACTACGAGCAGTACTTC,CASSLAGNYEQYF
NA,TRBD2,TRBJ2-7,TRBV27,TGTGCCAGCAGCTCTCGGGCGGGAGGGTCCTACGAGCAGTACTTC,CASSSRAGGSYEQYF
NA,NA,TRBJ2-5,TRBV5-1,TGCGCCAGCAGCACCGAAGGCCAAGAGACCCAGTACTTC,CASSTEGQETQYF
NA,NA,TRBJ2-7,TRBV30,TGTGCCTGGAGGAATGGGGGGACCTACGAGCAGTACTTC,CAWRNGGTYEQYF
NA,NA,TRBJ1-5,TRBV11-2,TGTGCCAGCAGCTTAGACACCGCTAGCAATCAGCCCCAGCATTTT,CASSLDTASNQPQHF
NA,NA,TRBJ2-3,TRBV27,TGTGCCAGCAGTTTACTAGGTGGCACAGATACGCAGTATTTT,CASSLLGGTDTQYF
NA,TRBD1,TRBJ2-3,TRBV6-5,TGTGCCAGCAGTTACCTCGGACAGGATCGGCGTACGCAGTATTTT,CASSYLGQDRRTQYF
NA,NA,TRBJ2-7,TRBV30,TGTGCCTGGAGTGTGAAGGGAACCTACGAGCAGTACTTC,CAWSVKGTYEQYF
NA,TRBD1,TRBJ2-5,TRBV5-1,TGCGCCAGCAGCTTTAAACCTGCTCAGGGGGAAGAGACCCAGTACTTC,CASSFKPAQGEETQYF
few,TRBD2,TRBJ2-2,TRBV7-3,TGTGCCAGCAGCCTTACTAGCGGGAACACCGGGGAGCTGTTTTTT,CASSLTSGNTGELFF
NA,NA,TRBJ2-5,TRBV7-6,TGTGCCAGCAGCTTAGGTGGGAGTCGGGAGACCCAGTACTTC,CASSLGGSRETQYF
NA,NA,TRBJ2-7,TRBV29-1,TGCAGCGTTGCCGGGACAAACTACGAGCAGTACTTC,CSVAGTNYEQYF
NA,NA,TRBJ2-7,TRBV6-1,TGTGCCAGCAGTGAGCCAGGAAATGGGCCGTACGAGCAGTACTTC,CASSEPGNGPYEQYF
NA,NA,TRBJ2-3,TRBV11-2,TGTGCCAGCAGCTACGCTGTCAGCACAGATACGCAGTATTTT,CASSYAVSTDTQYF
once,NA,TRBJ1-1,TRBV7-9,TGTGCCAGCAGCTTCGACCGGCCCAAGAACACTGAAGCTTTCTTT,CASSFDRPKNTEAFF
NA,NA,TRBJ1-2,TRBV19,TGTGCCAGTAGTACCAATTACTTTGGCTACACCTTC,CASSTNYFGYTF